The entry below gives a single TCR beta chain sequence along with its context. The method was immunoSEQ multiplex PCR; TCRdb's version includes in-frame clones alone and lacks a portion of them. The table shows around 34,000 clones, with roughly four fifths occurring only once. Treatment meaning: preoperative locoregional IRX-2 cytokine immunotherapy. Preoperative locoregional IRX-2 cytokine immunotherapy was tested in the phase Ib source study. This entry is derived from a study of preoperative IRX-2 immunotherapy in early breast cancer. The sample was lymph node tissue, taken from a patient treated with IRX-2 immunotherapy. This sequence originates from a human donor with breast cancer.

This chain's CDR3 is CASRLSSRNEQFF. The CDR3 nucleotides read TGTGCCAGCAGACTTTCTAGCCGCAATGAGCAGTTCTTC. This chain uses TRBV28 with TRBJ2-1; tentative D call: TRBD2 (5 bases). This CDR3 comprises 13 residues. Deletions cut 6 bases from V and 6 bases from J, with 12 bases between. Germline CDR1 is MDHEN and CDR2 is SYDVKM.